This T cell receptor beta chain is from a study of T cells in Graves' hyperthyroidism and ophthalmopathy. Per the germline V gene, CDR1 is LGHNA and CDR2 is YSLEER. The CDR3 extends over 13 amino acids. Amplification of TCR beta CDR3 regions was performed using RNA transcripts as template. HTBI primers were employed in a first-round RT-PCR of the TCR CDR3. TCRdb reprocessed the multiplex PCR reads with MiXCR, giving one entry per CDR3 protein. The sample yields hundreds of thousands of distinct CDR3 sequences, under 60% seen once. Diagnosis rested on symptoms, serum thyroxine and TRAb, thyroid ultrasound, and orbital computed tomography. There are many counts of this clonotype. The germline gene is not matched at one end of the junction; a read error may be the cause.

The V gene is TRBV4-3, the J gene TRBJ1-1; D remains ambiguous. The source of this sequence is a woman in her late teens or twenties with Graves' hyperthyroidism. What was sequenced was peripheral blood or thyroid tissue (not recorded which). In nucleotides, the CDR3 is TGTGCCAGCAGCCAGGTGGGGAACACTGAAGCTTTCTTT. It yields the protein CASSQVGNTEAFF.